The 13 T cell receptor beta chains below come from one sample, sequenced in a study of human T cells and chemical hapten exposure. As to time point: patch test 1, 2 weeks after DPC sensitization. The treatment: therapeutic diphenylcyclopropenone sensitization with weekly scalp DPC. TCRdb re-derived calls from the RACE reads in MiXCR, one entry per CDR3 protein. Altogether over 75,000 distinct CDR3 sequences are present, roughly 7.6% being singletons, with the ten largest covering less than 2%. Here the sequenced sample was whole blood, taken in connection with sensitization to the hapten diphenylcyclopropenone (DPC). Receptor source: a woman in her twenties or thirties with alopecia areata. Some clones in this sample may be carry-over from other donors' samples.

The table lists this clonotype with a few counts. This rearrangement joins TRBV5-6 to TRBJ2-7; possible D gene TRBD2, 7 bases. Between the trimmed V and J ends, which lost 0 bases and 6 bases, there was a span of 13 bases. The length of the CDR3 is 14 residues. CDR1 and CDR2 from the germline V gene are SGHDT and YYEEEE. CDR3 sequence: CASSLGGGAVEQYF. The CDR3 nucleotides are TGTGCCAGCAGCTTGGGTGGGGGGGCCGTCGAGCAGTACTTC.

This clonotype was detected many times. The gene calls are TRBV7-6 and TRBJ2-5, with 8 bases that match TRBD1. The CDR3 extends over 16 amino acids. Trimming removed 5 bases from V and 1 base from J; junction bases left unmatched: 9. Germline loops: CDR1 SGHVS, CDR2 FNYEAQ. CDR3 DNA: TGTGCCAGCAGCCCAAAGACAGGGGACCTCCAAGAGACCCAGTACTTC. Its protein product is CASSPKTGDLQETQYF. Variable domain in full (rest from reference TRBV7-6 and TRBJ2-5): GAGVSQSPRYKVTKRGQDVALRCDPISGHVSLYWYRQALGQGPEFLTYFNYEAQQDKSGLPNDRFSAERPEGSISTLTIQRTEQRDSAMYRCASSPKTGDLQETQYFGPGTRLLVL.

The rearrangement joins TRBV10-1 to TRBJ2-1; no firm D call. The CDR3 has 14 residues. Trimming stripped 0 bases from V and 7 bases from J, with 10 bases between. Germline CDR1 reads WNHNN; CDR2 reads SYGVQD (reference sequence). CDR3 residues: CASSESTDKNEQFF. CDR3 nucleotide sequence: TGCGCCAGCAGTGAGTCTACAGACAAAAATGAGCAGTTCTTC.

The chain is built from TRBV10-3 and TRBJ1-3; no firm D call. The V end was cut by 0 bases, the J end by 1 base, with 13 bases between. The CDR3 extends over 17 amino acids. Germline lookup yields CDR1 ENHRY and CDR2 SYGVKD. The CDR3 spells CAISESASGVSGNTIYF. CDR3 DNA: TGTGCCATCAGTGAGTCGGCCAGCGGTGTTTCTGGAAACACCATATATTTT.

There are a few counts of this clonotype. The V call is TRBV5-4, the J call TRBJ1-1, with TRBD1 as a possible D gene (5 bases). In germline, CDR1 is SGHNT, CDR2 YYREEE (reference sequence). V was pared by 4 bases and J by 0 bases, with 16 bases between. The CDR3 length is 16 residues. The CDR3 loop reads CASSPRGRRLNTEAFF. In DNA, the CDR3 is TGTGCCAGCAGCCCACGGGGGAGAAGGTTGAACACTGAAGCTTTCTTT.

The rearrangement uses TRBV4-2 and TRBJ1-2; perhaps TRBD1 as D (6 bases). Trimming removed 4 bases from V and 3 bases from J, with 27 bases in between. CDR3 size: 19 residues. Germline CDR1 reads LGHNA; CDR2 reads YNFKEQ. The CDR3 here is CASSLLYTGKLQTDYGYTF. The DNA of the CDR3 is TGTGCCAGCAGCCTACTATACACAGGGAAACTGCAAACCGACTATGGCTACACCTTC.

The chain employs TRBV2 and TRBJ1-2; D is undetermined. V lost 6 bases to trimming and J lost 6 bases, with 20 bases between them. Germline V CDR1 and CDR2: SNHLY, FYNNEI. This CDR3 is 15 amino acids long. The CDR3 DNA reads TGTGCCAGCAGCGCTCTGAGGGTAGGGATTCATGGCTACACCTTC. Translated: CASSALRVGIHGYTF.

On this clonotype: A read error may be the cause here, since a much bigger clone is one base away. V is TRBV20-1 and J is TRBJ1-6; D possibly corresponds to TRBD1 (5 bases). Germline CDR1 is DFQATT and CDR2 is SNEGSKA (reference sequence). The length of the CDR3 is 15 residues. CDR3 in DNA: TGCAGTGCTAGAGAGACCCAGGGAAACAATTCACCCCTCAACTTT. The encoded protein is CSARETQGNNSPLNF.

This clonotype was found many times. The V and J genes are TRBV24-1 and TRBJ2-1; D is undetermined. Germline CDR1 KGHDR, CDR2 SFDVKD. The CDR3 has 12 amino acids. V was shortened by 1 base and J by 7 bases, with 4 bases between the two germline ends. The DNA for the CDR3 is TGTGCCACCAGTGATTTTGGGAATGAGCAGTTCTTC. This translates into CATSDFGNEQFF.

This clonotype was observed at least ten times. V and J are TRBV7-8 and TRBJ1-1, with TRBD1 as a possible D gene (5 bases). In germline, CDR1 is SGHVS, CDR2 FQNEAQ. V gave up 4 bases and J gave up 1 base, with 13 bases separating them. The CDR3 is made up of 15 amino acids. The CDR3 DNA reads TGTGCCAGCAGCTCCCAACAGGCAGCGAACACTGAAGCTTTCTTT. It encodes CASSSQQAANTEAFF. Using reference TRBV7-8 and TRBJ1-1 for the parts outside the CDR3, the full variable domain is GAGVSQSPRYKVAKRGQDVALRCDPISGHVSLFWYQQALGQGPEFLTYFQNEAQLDKSGLPSDRFFAERPEGSVSTLKIQRTQQEDSAVYLCASSSQQAANTEAFFGQGTRLTVV.

This clonotype has more than one count but fewer than ten. The chain combines TRBV12-3 or TRBV12-4 with TRBJ2-2; D might be TRBD1 (6 bases). The V end was cut by 5 bases, the J end by 5 bases, with 9 bases between. CDR3 size: 13 residues. The CDR3 here is CASSNRETGELFF. The DNA of the CDR3 is TGTGCCAGCAGTAACAGGGAAACCGGGGAGCTGTTTTTT.

By share, this clonotype counts as medium-sized. The CDR3 is CAIAGGPDTQYF. The CDR3 region has the DNA TGTGCCATAGCGGGGGGGCCAGATACGCAGTATTTT. The V and J genes are TRBV10-3 and TRBJ2-3; TRBD2 aligns across 10 bases. The germline V gene encodes CDR1 ENHRY and CDR2 SYGVKD. V shed 9 bases, J shed 4 bases, and the junction held 1 base outside the gene matches. The CDR3 has 12 residues.

This clonotype was seen ten or more times. The V gene is TRBV6-6, the J gene TRBJ1-5, with no clear D. V was cut by 6 bases and J by 2 bases, with 17 bases left in between. In germline, CDR1 is MNHNY, CDR2 SVGAGI (reference sequence). The CDR3 covers 16 residues. CDR3 sequence (DNA): TGTGCCAGCAGCCTAGGCACCCCAGGCGGCAATCAGCCCCAGCATTTT. This sequence encodes CASSLGTPGGNQPQHF.